A single sample gave rise to the 32 T cell receptor beta chains below, sequenced in a study of monozygotic twins with inflammatory bowel disease. TCRdb reprocessed the 5' RACE reads and stores each CDR3 protein as one record, lacking DNA. The sample holds roughly 330,000 distinct CDR3 sequences. The sample was blood. Every receptor here comes from a human donor with ulcerative colitis or Crohn's disease, or a healthy co-twin of an affected twin (not recorded which).

The CDR3 here is CASSLGDPGRTEAFF. The chain combines TRBV7-9 with TRBJ1-1; TCRdb lists TRBD1, though no DNA is available to test this call. This CDR3 region has 15 residues. Per germline, CDR1 SEHNR and CDR2 FQNEAQ (reference sequence).

The chain is built from TRBV7-8 and TRBJ1-1; TCRdb returns TRBD1, unconfirmable since there is no DNA. The germline V gene has CDR1 SGHVS and CDR2 FQNEAQ. The CDR3 length is 12 residues. The CDR3 reads CASSYGDREAFF.

The gene calls are TRBV5-1 and TRBJ1-1; TCRdb designates TRBD1, a call that cannot be tested without DNA. Germline CDR1 reads SGHRS; CDR2 reads YFSETQ. The CDR3 extends over 16 amino acids. The CDR3 sequence: CASSLGGQGMNTEAFF.

The V gene is TRBV30, the J gene TRBJ2-2; there is no DNA to check the TCRdb D call of TRBD1. CDR3 length equals 13 residues. Germline assignment: CDR1 GTSNPN and CDR2 SVGIG (reference sequence). The CDR3 here is CATGIANTGELFF. Using reference TRBV30 and TRBJ2-2 for the parts outside the CDR3, the full variable domain is SQTIHQWPATLVQPVGSPLSLECTVEGTSNPNLYWYRQAAGRGLQLLFYSVGIGQISSEVPQNLSASRPQDRQFILSSKKLLLSDSGFYLCATGIANTGELFFGEGSRLTVL.

The genes are TRBV28 and TRBJ2-1; the TCRdb call, TRBD1, lacks DNA for checking. The CDR3 is made up of 14 amino acids. Germline V lookup: CDR1 MDHEN, CDR2 SYDVKM. The CDR3 reads CAIGTRASYNEQFF.

This chain connects TRBV6-1 to TRBJ1-5; there is no DNA to check the TCRdb D call of TRBD1. The germline gives CDR1 MNHNS, CDR2 SASEGT. The CDR3 contains 19 residues. CDR3 region: CASIPEDRVKRIGDQPQHF.

CDR3 region: CASSATRQNSNQPQHF. V is TRBV6-1 and J is TRBJ1-5; TCRdb designates TRBD1, a call that cannot be tested without DNA. The CDR3 extends over 16 amino acids. Germline V lookup: CDR1 MNHNS, CDR2 SASEGT.

Here the CDR3 reads CASSRQILNTIYF. The gene calls are TRBV12-3 or TRBV12-4 and TRBJ1-3. CDR3 length: 13 residues.

The V gene is TRBV30, the J gene TRBJ1-2; the D call from TCRdb, TRBD1, cannot be confirmed without DNA. Germline V gene lookup returns CDR1 GTSNPN and CDR2 SVGIG (reference sequence). This CDR3 is built from 15 residues. CDR3 sequence reads: CAWSVLVTGLNGYTF.

The chain joins TRBV20-1 to TRBJ2-1; no DNA is available, so the TRBD2 call from TCRdb remains unchecked. CDR1 DFQATT and CDR2 SNEGSKA come from the germline V gene (reference sequence). The CDR3 totals 14 residues. The CDR3 spells CGAGSPGRGGTPFF.

This chain uses TRBV20-1 with TRBJ2-5; TCRdb outputs TRBD1, but without DNA this stays unchecked. This CDR3 is built from 16 residues. In germline, CDR1 is DFQATT, CDR2 SNEGSKA (reference sequence). The CDR3 reads CSARDPWTGVVETQYF.

The chain links TRBV5-1 to TRBJ2-1; the TRBD1 assignment by TCRdb is unverifiable without DNA. CDR3 length: 16 amino acids. Per germline, CDR1 SGHRS and CDR2 YFSETQ. The CDR3 reads CASSLAPGGAYNEQFF.

The rearrangement uses TRBV28 and TRBJ1-5; TCRdb indicates TRBD1, and absent DNA this call remains unverified. The CDR3 runs to 15 residues. Germline CDR1 reads MDHEN; CDR2 reads SYDVKM. The CDR3: CASSSGGAGNQPQHF.

V usage is TRBV20-1 and J usage is TRBJ2-7; TCRdb gives TRBD2 as the D gene, but with no DNA this cannot be confirmed. Germline-derived CDR1 and CDR2 are DFQATT and SNEGSKA (reference sequence). The CDR3 totals 11 residues. The CDR3 reads CSAGPTYEQYF.

The rearrangement links TRBV20-1 to TRBJ2-7; TCRdb designates TRBD2, a call that cannot be tested without DNA. Germline V gene sequence: CDR1 DFQATT, CDR2 SNEGSKA (reference sequence). The CDR3 has 16 residues. CDR3 amino acids: CSSGGSGVRSSYEQYF.

This chain joins TRBV30 and TRBJ1-3. The CDR3 spans 14 residues. In germline, CDR1 is GTSNPN, CDR2 SVGIG (reference sequence). The CDR3 sequence: CAWSPGNSGNTIYF.

The rearrangement joins TRBV9 to TRBJ2-3; the TCRdb call, TRBD2, lacks DNA for checking. The CDR3 is 15 amino acids. Looked up from germline, CDR1 is SGDLS and CDR2 is YYNGEE. CDR3 region: CASSVSSGGGDTQYF.

V and J are TRBV5-1 and TRBJ2-7; TCRdb returns TRBD2, unconfirmable since there is no DNA. In germline, CDR1 is SGHRS, CDR2 YFSETQ. The length of the CDR3 is 15 residues. This CDR3 is CASSLEAGSYYEQYF.

The chain joins TRBV29-1 to TRBJ2-1; TCRdb calls TRBD2, which cannot be checked without DNA. Germline assignment: CDR1 SQVTM and CDR2 ANQGSEA. This CDR3 region has 13 residues. The CDR3 loop reads CSVEASSYNEQFF.

V gene TRBV10-3 combines with J gene TRBJ2-3; without DNA, the TCRdb call of TRBD1 cannot be checked. The CDR3 is 14 amino acids. CDR1 is ENHRY and CDR2 is SYGVKD in the germline V gene. CDR3 protein: CAICNQGDTDTQYF.

The chain has TRBV12-3 or TRBV12-4 and TRBJ2-7; TCRdb returns TRBD1, unconfirmable since there is no DNA. The CDR3 runs 13 residues. The CDR3 region is CASSRTGGYEQYF.

This rearrangement joins TRBV4-2 to TRBJ2-7. CDR3 length equals 14 residues. Germline V gene lookup returns CDR1 LGHNA and CDR2 YNFKEQ. The CDR3 loop reads CASSLLGGPYEQYF.

This sequence joins TRBV5-1 and TRBJ2-2. CDR1 is SGHRS and CDR2 is YFSETQ in the germline V gene. The CDR3 has 13 residues. CDR3 residues: CASSLEVHGELFF. The complete variable domain, with remaining parts taken from reference TRBV5-1 and TRBJ2-2, reads KAGVTQTPRYLIKTRGQQVTLSCSPISGHRSVSWYQQTPGQGLQFLFEYFSETQRNKGNFPGRFSGRQFSNSRSEMNVSTLELGDSALYLCASSLEVHGELFFGEGSRLTVL.

The chain employs TRBV10-2 and TRBJ1-5; the TRBD1 assignment by TCRdb is unverifiable without DNA. Germline V lookup: CDR1 WSHSY, CDR2 SAAADI. The CDR3 spans 16 residues. Here the CDR3 reads CASSPRGRGVNQPQHF.

The genes are TRBV19 and TRBJ1-3; TCRdb gives TRBD1 as the D gene, but with no DNA this cannot be confirmed. From germline, CDR1 is LNHDA and CDR2 SQIVND (reference sequence). CDR3 size: 16 residues. CDR3 protein: CASKGPGANSGNTIYF.

The chain combines TRBV5-1 with TRBJ1-4; no DNA is available, so the TRBD1 call from TCRdb remains unchecked. Germline V gives CDR1 SGHRS, CDR2 YFSETQ. The CDR3 is 17 residues long. This CDR3 is CASSLGGQDLLNEKLFF.

The chain is built from TRBV27 and TRBJ1-2. The CDR3 spans 14 residues. The germline V gene encodes CDR1 MNHEY and CDR2 SMNVEV (reference sequence). CDR3 loop: CASSLSPANYGYTF.

The chain employs TRBV28 and TRBJ2-1. The CDR3 totals 15 residues. Germline CDR1 is MDHEN and CDR2 is SYDVKM. The CDR3: CASSDRRSTYNEQFF.

The chain combines TRBV7-2 with TRBJ1-1; the TRBD1 assignment by TCRdb is unverifiable without DNA. The CDR3 sequence is 16 residues long. CDR1 SGHTA and CDR2 FQGNSA come from the germline V gene. CDR3 amino acids: CASSPPGQLKGTEAFF.

This chain joins TRBV7-2 and TRBJ1-2; with no DNA, the TCRdb D assignment of TRBD1 cannot be verified. From germline, CDR1 is SGHTA and CDR2 FQGNSA. The CDR3 runs 15 residues. CDR3 residues: CASASWTGSQGGYTF.

The V and J genes are TRBV20-1 and TRBJ2-3; TCRdb names TRBD1, which stays unverified in the absence of DNA. Germline CDR1 reads DFQATT; CDR2 reads SNEGSKA (reference sequence). The CDR3 consists of 16 residues. The CDR3 reads CSANNRGGANADTQYF.

The chain employs TRBV24-1 and TRBJ2-5; as DNA is missing, the TRBD1 call by TCRdb cannot be tested. Germline V gives CDR1 KGHDR, CDR2 SFDVKD. CDR3 length equals 13 residues. The CDR3: CATSRDRQETQYF.